This TCR beta chain derives from a study of CD8 T cells in Susac syndrome. Sequencing of TCR beta covered CD8+ and CD4+ T cells obtained from blood. Negative isolation yielded the CD8+ and CD4+ T cells, while FACS enriched the TEMRA cells. RNA in amounts of roughly 0.5 to 1 ug was reverse transcribed with random hexamers. Coverage of TCR beta CDR3 amplification by immunoSEQ multiplex PCR extended to 54 Vbeta and 13 Jbeta. TCRdb reanalysed the immunoSEQ multiplex PCR reads using MiXCR and keeps one entry per CDR3 protein. The sample shows under 200,000 distinct CDR3 sequences, more than 90% of them seen only once. The sequence derives from a human donor in good health. The sample taken for sequencing was CD4+ T cells from PBMCs.

The CDR3 DNA reads TGTGCCAGCAGTCCATACACTGAAGCTTTCTTT. It specifies CASSPYTEAFF. This chain uses TRBV12-3 or TRBV12-4 with TRBJ1-1; no clear D gene. Trimming pared 5 bases from V and 3 bases from J, leaving 4 bases between. This CDR3 is 11 amino acids long.